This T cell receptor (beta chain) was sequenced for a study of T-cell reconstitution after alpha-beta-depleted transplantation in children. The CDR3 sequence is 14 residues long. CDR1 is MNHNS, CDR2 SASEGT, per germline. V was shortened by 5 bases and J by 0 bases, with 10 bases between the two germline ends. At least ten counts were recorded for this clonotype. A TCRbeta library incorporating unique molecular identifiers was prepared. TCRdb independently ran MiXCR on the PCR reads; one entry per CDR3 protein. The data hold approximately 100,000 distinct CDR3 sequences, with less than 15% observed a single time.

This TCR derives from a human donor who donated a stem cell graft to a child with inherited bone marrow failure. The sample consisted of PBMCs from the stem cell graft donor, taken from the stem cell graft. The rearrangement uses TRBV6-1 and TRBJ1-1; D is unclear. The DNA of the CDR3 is TGTGCCAGCAGTCCTACCCCAATGAACACTGAAGCTTTCTTT. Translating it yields CASSPTPMNTEAFF.